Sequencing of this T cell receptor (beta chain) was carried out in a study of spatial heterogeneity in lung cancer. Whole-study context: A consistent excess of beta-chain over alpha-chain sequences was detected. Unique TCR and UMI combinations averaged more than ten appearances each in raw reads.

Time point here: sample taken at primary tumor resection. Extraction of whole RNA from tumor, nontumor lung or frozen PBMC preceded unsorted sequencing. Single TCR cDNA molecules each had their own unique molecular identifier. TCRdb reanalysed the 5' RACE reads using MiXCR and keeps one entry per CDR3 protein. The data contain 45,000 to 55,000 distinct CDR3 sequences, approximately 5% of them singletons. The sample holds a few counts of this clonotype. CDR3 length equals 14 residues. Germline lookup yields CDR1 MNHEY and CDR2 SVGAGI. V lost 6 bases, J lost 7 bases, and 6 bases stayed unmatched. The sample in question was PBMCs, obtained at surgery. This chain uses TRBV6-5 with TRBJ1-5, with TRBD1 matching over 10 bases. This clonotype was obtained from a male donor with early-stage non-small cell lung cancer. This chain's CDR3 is CASSSGQGGQPQHF. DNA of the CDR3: TGTGCCAGCAGCTCCGGACAGGGGGGACAGCCCCAGCATTTT.